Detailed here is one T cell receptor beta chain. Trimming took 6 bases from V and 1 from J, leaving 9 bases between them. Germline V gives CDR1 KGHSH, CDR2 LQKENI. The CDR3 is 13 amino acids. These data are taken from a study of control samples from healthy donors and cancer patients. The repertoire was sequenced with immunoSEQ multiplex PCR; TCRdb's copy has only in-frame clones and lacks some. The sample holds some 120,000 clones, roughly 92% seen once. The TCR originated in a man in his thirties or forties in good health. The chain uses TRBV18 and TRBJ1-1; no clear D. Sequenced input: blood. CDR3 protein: CASSPQQNTEAFF. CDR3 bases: TGTGCCAGCTCGCCGCAGCAGAACACTGAAGCTTTCTTT.